These 29 T cell receptor beta chains came from one sample sequenced in a study of OX40 agonist ivuxolimab in advanced cancers. The table came from immunoSEQ multiplex PCR; TCRdb's copy has only in-frame clones and leaves some out. In the table there are tens of thousands of clones, 87% of which are singletons. Specimen: CD4+ or CD8+ T cells sorted from blood, collected in a trial of the OX40 agonist ivuxolimab. The receptors here all came from an adult with an advanced solid tumor such as melanoma, head and neck, liver or kidney cancer.

V is TRBV29-1 and J is TRBJ2-2; 10 nucleotides align to TRBD1. V was clipped by 7 bases and J by 6 bases; unmatched bases: 11. The CDR3 runs to 15 residues. The germline gives CDR1 SQVTM, CDR2 ANQGSEA. The CDR3 protein is CSAWPGTGDPGELFF. The DNA of the CDR3 is TGCAGCGCTTGGCCCGGGACAGGGGATCCCGGGGAGCTGTTTTTT.

The genes are TRBV6-1 and TRBJ2-5, with D possibly being TRBD2 (6 bases). Germline CDR1 MNHNS, CDR2 SASEGT. V lost 6 bases to trimming and J lost 2 bases, with 10 bases between them. The CDR3 consists of 13 residues. The CDR3 DNA sequence: TGTGCCAGCAGCCCCGGGACTCAAGAGACCCAGTACTTC. As protein: CASSPGTQETQYF.

V and J are TRBV7-8 and TRBJ2-7, with a tentative D call TRBD2 (6 bases). CDR3 length equals 14 residues. Per the germline V gene, CDR1 is SGHVS and CDR2 is FQNEAQ. V dropped 5 bases and J dropped 5 bases, with 16 bases sitting between them. CDR3 in DNA: TGTGCCAGCAGCCTCCGGGACTTCACCCACGAGCAGTACTTC. This encodes CASSLRDFTHEQYF.

The chain is built from TRBV28 and TRBJ2-7; D uncertain. V was cut by 8 bases and J by 3 bases, with 11 bases left in between. Germline V gene lookup returns CDR1 MDHEN and CDR2 SYDVKM. The CDR3 has 12 amino acids. CDR3 region: CASRQPNYEQYF. The CDR3 bases are TGTGCCAGCCGACAACCAAACTACGAGCAGTACTTC.

CDR3 DNA: TGTGCCAGCAGCTCCGTCCGGACTAGGTCAACTAATGAAAAACTGTTTTTT. Protein sequence: CASSSVRTRSTNEKLFF. The chain has TRBV9 and TRBJ1-4; no firm D call. Germline CDR1 and CDR2: SGDLS and YYNGEE. V lost 4 bases, J lost 0 bases, and 16 bases lay in between. The CDR3 is 17 residues long.

The rearrangement joins TRBV5-1 to TRBJ1-1; tentative D call: TRBD1 (6 bases). Germline CDR1 reads SGHRS; CDR2 reads YFSETQ. The V end lost 0 bases, the J end lost 4 bases, and 16 bases lay between the germline ends. The CDR3 contains 16 residues. The CDR3 sequence: CASSLARGALGTEAFF. DNA for the CDR3: TGCGCCAGCAGCTTGGCGCGGGGGGCGTTAGGCACTGAAGCTTTCTTT.

V is TRBV7-8 and J is TRBJ2-1; D remains ambiguous. Germline CDR1 SGHVS, CDR2 FQNEAQ. Trimming took 4 bases from V and 8 from J, leaving 15 bases between them. The length of the CDR3 is 14 residues. In DNA form, the CDR3 reads TGTGCCAGCAGCTCCCTGTTGACTGGGGATGAGCAGTTCTTC. Translated, it gives CASSSLLTGDEQFF.

This chain links TRBV7-3 with TRBJ2-2, with 11 bases fitting TRBD1. This CDR3 is built from 14 residues. Germline CDR1 reads SGHTA; CDR2 reads FQGTGA. V lost 5 bases to trimming and J lost 8 bases; unmatched junction nucleotides: 4. CDR3 in DNA: TGTGCCAGCAGCCGGACAGGGGGCGAGGGGGAGCTGTTTTTT. Translated: CASSRTGGEGELFF.

V is TRBV2 and J is TRBJ2-3, with 8 bases that match TRBD2. V lost 6 bases, J lost 2 bases, and 4 bases stayed unmatched. The germline V gene has CDR1 SNHLY and CDR2 FYNNEI. The CDR3 loop spans 14 amino acids. The CDR3 DNA reads TGTGCCAGCAGCGAGCGGGGGATCACAGATACGCAGTATTTT. Protein: CASSERGITDTQYF.

The table lists this clone with a count of one. The V call is TRBV5-4, the J call TRBJ1-2; 7 bases match TRBD1. This CDR3 spans 13 amino acids. V lost 6 bases and J lost 2; bases outside the gene matches: 4. Per the germline V gene, CDR1 is SGHNT and CDR2 is YYREEE (reference sequence). CDR3 sequence: CASTLDRNYGYTF. The DNA for the CDR3 is TGTGCCAGCACCCTGGACAGGAACTATGGCTACACCTTC.

V gene TRBV28 combines with J gene TRBJ1-2; possibly TRBD1 for D (6 bases). Germline CDR1 reads MDHEN; CDR2 reads SYDVKM. Trimming left V 5 bases short and J 8 bases short, with 15 bases between. There are 13 residues in the CDR3. The CDR3 is CASSLREGDGYTF. The CDR3 DNA reads TGTGCCAGCAGTCTTAGGGAGGGGGACGGCTACACCTTC.

V is TRBV5-6 and J is TRBJ1-5; D call uncertain. The ends were cut back, 0 bases at V and 6 bases at J, with 4 bases in the middle. The CDR3 totals 12 residues. Looked up from germline, CDR1 is SGHDT and CDR2 is YYEEEE. The CDR3 DNA reads TGTGCCAGCAGCTTGGCCTCTCAGCCCCAGCATTTT. It is translated as CASSLASQPQHF.

The chain is built from TRBV2 and TRBJ2-1; 7 nucleotides line up with TRBD2. The V gene end was trimmed by 2 bases and the J gene end by 7 bases; junction bases not matched to a gene: 8. The CDR3 sequence is 15 residues long. The germline V gene has CDR1 SNHLY and CDR2 FYNNEI. CDR3 DNA sequence: TGTGCCAGCAGTGAACTTGGGAGGGCCTCTAATGAGCAGTTCTTC. As protein: CASSELGRASNEQFF.

The V call is TRBV2, the J call TRBJ2-3, with a tentative D call TRBD1 (5 bases). The germline V gene has CDR1 SNHLY and CDR2 FYNNEI. This CDR3 is 20 amino acids long. Trimming took off 5 bases at V and 4 bases at J, with 31 bases between the two ends. The CDR3 protein is CASSPARLSIFGQSADTQYF. The CDR3 DNA sequence: TGTGCCAGCAGTCCAGCTCGTTTAAGTATATTCGGACAAAGCGCAGATACGCAGTATTTT.

The chain links TRBV6-5 to TRBJ1-3, with a possible D match to TRBD1 (5 bases). This CDR3 comprises 16 residues. Germline-derived CDR1 and CDR2 are MNHEY and SVGAGI. V lost 0 bases and J 0 bases, leaving 9 bases between the germline ends. CDR3 in DNA: TGTGCCAGCAGTTACTCGCCAGGGACCTCTGGAAACACCATATATTTT. Its translation: CASSYSPGTSGNTIYF.

As regards this clone: Other nucleotide sequences from this sample produce the same CDR3. J is TRBJ1-2 and V is TRBV30; 11 nucleotides agree with TRBD1. V trimming: 1 base; J trimming: 5 bases; junction bases outside the gene matches: 6. CDR1 and CDR2 from the germline V gene are GTSNPN and SVGIG (reference sequence). The CDR3 is 15 residues long. CDR3 coding DNA: TGTGCCTGGAGTGGTCGGGGGACAGGGGGTTATGGCTACACCTTC. This gives the protein CAWSGRGTGGYGYTF. Full variable domain (rest looked up from reference TRBV30 and TRBJ1-2): SQTIHQWPATLVQPVGSPLSLECTVEGTSNPNLYWYRQAAGRGLQLLFYSVGIGQISSEVPQNLSASRPQDRQFILSSKKLLLSDSGFYLCAWSGRGTGGYGYTFGSGTRLTVV.

This chain joins TRBV5-1 and TRBJ2-2, with TRBD2 matching 7 bases. The germline gives CDR1 SGHRS, CDR2 YFSETQ. V dropped 2 bases and J dropped 6; count of bases not matched to a gene: 1. The CDR3 is made up of 13 amino acids. CDR3 bases: TGCGCCAGCAGCTTTCGGGAGGCCGGGGAGCTGTTTTTT. Translated: CASSFREAGELFF. Together with reference TRBV5-1 and TRBJ2-2, the CDR3 gives the full variable domain: KAGVTQTPRYLIKTRGQQVTLSCSPISGHRSVSWYQQTPGQGLQFLFEYFSETQRNKGNFPGRFSGRQFSNSRSEMNVSTLELGDSALYLCASSFREAGELFFGEGSRLTVL.

This chain connects TRBV5-1 to TRBJ1-6; possibly TRBD1 for D (5 bases). With 1 base removed from V and 4 bases from J, the gap between germline ends came to 9 bases. The length of the CDR3 is 15 residues. The germline V gene has CDR1 SGHRS and CDR2 YFSETQ. Here the CDR3 DNA reads TGCGCCAGCAGCTTGTCCCCAGGGTATAATTCACCCCTCCACTTT. Translated, it gives CASSLSPGYNSPLHF. Full variable domain (missing parts from reference TRBV5-1 and TRBJ1-6): KAGVTQTPRYLIKTRGQQVTLSCSPISGHRSVSWYQQTPGQGLQFLFEYFSETQRNKGNFPGRFSGRQFSNSRSEMNVSTLELGDSALYLCASSLSPGYNSPLHFGNGTRLTVT.

The chain carries TRBV19 and TRBJ1-1, with TRBD1 matching 9 bases. The germline gives CDR1 LNHDA, CDR2 SQIVND (reference sequence). With 5 bases clipped from V and 3 bases from J, the junction kept 4 bases outside the gene matches. The CDR3 totals 14 residues. The CDR3 bases are TGTGCCAGTAGTCTGGGACAGGGAGACACTGAAGCTTTCTTT. As protein: CASSLGQGDTEAFF.

This clone was picked up a small number of times. The chain joins TRBV28 to TRBJ2-7; D tentatively fits TRBD1 or TRBD2 (5 bases each). CDR1 and CDR2 from the germline V gene are MDHEN and SYDVKM. Trimming stripped 8 bases from V and 2 bases from J, with 19 bases between. The CDR3 totals 15 residues. CDR3 DNA sequence: TGTGCCAGCCGTATACTAGTAGGGACCACCTACGAGCAGTACTTC. Its protein product is CASRILVGTTYEQYF.

The J gene is TRBJ1-6, the V gene TRBV6-1; 8 bases are a match to TRBD1. In germline, CDR1 is MNHNS, CDR2 SASEGT. Losses at the gene ends were 3 bases for V and 7 bases for J; bases not matched to a gene: 2. The length of the CDR3 is 14 residues. DNA for the CDR3: TGTGCCAGCAGTGATCAGGGGGCAAATTCACCCCTCCACTTT. Translated, it gives CASSDQGANSPLHF.

The rearrangement joins TRBV27 to TRBJ1-2, with a possible D match to TRBD1 (5 bases). The CDR3 loop spans 13 amino acids. Germline-derived CDR1 and CDR2 are MNHEY and SMNVEV (reference sequence). V was shortened by 3 bases and J by 6 bases, with 11 bases between the two germline ends. In DNA form, the CDR3 reads TGTGCCAGCAGTTTTCCCGGGGGGAATGGCTACACCTTC. Protein product: CASSFPGGNGYTF.

The chain couples TRBV7-3 to TRBJ2-3; 7 bases align to TRBD1. The CDR3 covers 14 residues. In germline, CDR1 is SGHTA, CDR2 FQGTGA. After removal of 4 bases from V and 2 bases from J, the junction contained 3 bases not matched to a gene. CDR3 region: CASSYEGATDTQYF. DNA for the CDR3: TGTGCCAGCAGCTACGAGGGGGCCACAGATACGCAGTATTTT.

This clone was found a few times. This chain links TRBV5-6 with TRBJ2-5; possible D gene TRBD2, 6 bases. This CDR3 region has 12 residues. V was shortened by 4 bases and J by 3 bases, with 7 bases between the two germline ends. Germline loops: CDR1 SGHDT, CDR2 YYEEEE. CDR3 nucleotides: TGTGCCAGCAGCCGGACTAAAGAGACCCAGTACTTC. Protein product: CASSRTKETQYF.

This chain joins TRBV18 and TRBJ2-7; D is perhaps TRBD1 or TRBD2 (5 bases each). Germline loops: CDR1 KGHSH, CDR2 LQKENI. The CDR3 sequence is 14 residues long. The V and J ends lost 2 bases and 6 bases respectively, with 14 bases between them. The CDR3 protein is CASSPEGLSLEQYF. As DNA, the CDR3 is TGTGCCAGCTCACCAGAGGGGCTCTCCCTCGAGCAGTACTTC. Complete variable domain (other parts from reference TRBV18 and TRBJ2-7): NAGVMQNPRHLVRRRGQEARLRCSPMKGHSHVYWYRQLPEEGLKFMVYLQKENIIDESGMPKERFSAEFPKEGPSILRIQQVVRGDSAAYFCASSPEGLSLEQYFGPGTRLTVT.

The V gene is TRBV6-6, the J gene TRBJ1-4; no definite D call. Trimming cost V 0 bases and J 7 bases, with 9 bases left between them. Germline V gene sequence: CDR1 MNHNY, CDR2 SVGAGI (reference sequence). This CDR3 comprises 14 residues. For the CDR3, the DNA is TGTGCCAGCAGTTACTCACAGCATATTGAAAAACTGTTTTTT. It codes for CASSYSQHIEKLFF.

The gene calls are TRBV5-1 and TRBJ1-1; 7 nucleotides line up with TRBD1. CDR1 is SGHRS and CDR2 is YFSETQ in the germline V gene. The CDR3 spans 15 residues. Unmatched junction bases numbered 4, after V lost 1 base and J lost 1 base. The CDR3 is CASSLIPGGNTEAFF. The CDR3 DNA is TGCGCCAGCAGCTTGATTCCAGGGGGGAACACTGAAGCTTTCTTT.

This rearrangement joins TRBV7-9 to TRBJ1-3; the match to TRBD1 covers 9 bases. V gave up 4 bases and J gave up 3 bases; unmatched junction bases: 10. Germline V gives CDR1 SEHNR, CDR2 FQNEAQ (reference sequence). This CDR3 has 17 residues. This CDR3 reads CASSSVSRTGVGNTIYF. The CDR3, as DNA: TGTGCCAGCAGCTCCGTTTCCAGGACAGGGGTTGGAAACACCATATATTTT.

This clone was detected only once. The chain recombines TRBV30 with TRBJ1-5, with TRBD1 as a possible D gene (5 bases). V lost 0 bases to trimming and J lost 6 bases, with 21 bases between them. Per germline, CDR1 GTSNPN and CDR2 SVGIG (reference sequence). The CDR3 spans 17 residues. CDR3 sequence reads: CAWSVGWGKVSPQPQHF. CDR3 in DNA: TGTGCCTGGAGTGTAGGCTGGGGGAAGGTCTCACCTCAGCCCCAGCATTTT.